Below, 31 T cell receptor beta chains from the same sample are listed, as sequenced in a study of T-cell reconstitution after alpha-beta-depleted transplantation in children. As it was prepared, the TCRbeta library received unique molecular identifiers. TCRdb re-analysed the PCR reads in MiXCR, keeping a single row per CDR3 protein. The sample holds hundreds of thousands of distinct CDR3 sequences, 10% to 15% seen once. The material was PBMCs, mostly from graft donor cells, obtained 360 days after TCRalphabeta/CD19-depleted stem cell transplant. Receptors originate from a male patient younger than 18 who had a stem cell transplant for acute myeloid leukemia, so the T cells may come from the graft donor.

The chain couples TRBV29-1 to TRBJ1-1; no firm D call. From germline, CDR1 is SQVTM and CDR2 ANQGSEA. There are 13 residues in the CDR3. Deletions cut 5 bases from V and 7 bases from J, with 17 bases between. The CDR3 nucleotides read TGCAGCGTTTCTAAGAGGGAGGGAGGTGAAGCTTTCTTT. It translates to CSVSKREGGEAFF.

There are a few counts of this clonotype. The chain joins TRBV2 to TRBJ2-3, with a tentative D call TRBD2 (6 bases). Germline values: CDR1 SNHLY, CDR2 FYNNEI. The germline V and J ends were trimmed by 1 base and 5 bases, with 16 bases remaining between them. This CDR3 has 16 amino acids. The CDR3 region has the DNA TGTGCCAGCAGTGAAGGGCTAGCGTCAAGTGGAGATACGCAGTATTTT. This encodes CASSEGLASSGDTQYF.

The chain is built from TRBV24-1 and TRBJ2-2; TRBD2 aligns across 9 bases. The CDR3 contains 16 residues. CDR1 and CDR2 (germline): KGHDR, SFDVKD. With 7 bases clipped from V and 4 bases from J, the junction kept 9 bases outside the gene matches. The DNA for the CDR3 is TGTGCCACCAGGGGACGGCTAGCGGGACCCACCGGGGAGCTGTTTTTT. This sequence encodes CATRGRLAGPTGELFF.

The chain uses TRBV28 and TRBJ2-3, with D perhaps matching TRBD1 (6 bases). Trimming took 5 bases from V and 3 from J, leaving 15 bases between them. This CDR3 region has 15 residues. Looked up from germline, CDR1 is MDHEN and CDR2 is SYDVKM. CDR3 DNA sequence: TGTGCCAGCAGTCCCCACAGGGAAGGGACAGATACGCAGTATTTT. Its translation is CASSPHREGTDTQYF.

This clonotype turned up a few times. The chain couples TRBV29-1 to TRBJ2-3; a weak D match, TRBD2 (6 bases). With 3 bases removed from V and 3 bases from J, the gap between germline ends came to 13 bases. Looked up from germline, CDR1 is SQVTM and CDR2 is ANQGSEA. CDR3 size: 14 residues. As DNA, the CDR3 is TGCAGCGTTGAGCAGGAGGGCGGGACAGATACGCAGTATTTT. Translated, it gives CSVEQEGGTDTQYF.

A single count supports this clonotype. CDR3 DNA: TGTGCCAGCAGCCTGAGACATCCCCGCTCTGGGGCCAACGTCCTGACTTTC. This translates into CASSLRHPRSGANVLTF. The rearrangement joins TRBV7-2 to TRBJ2-6; D is ambiguous. Germline V CDR1 and CDR2: SGHTA, FQGNSA. This CDR3 has 17 amino acids. The V gene lost 5 bases and the J gene lost 0 bases, with 14 bases spanning the gap.

This chain connects TRBV14 to TRBJ2-3; tentatively, D is TRBD2 (5 bases). Trimming cost V 4 bases and J 2 bases, with 16 bases left between them. Per germline, CDR1 SGHDN and CDR2 FVKESK. This CDR3 spans 16 amino acids. The CDR3 region has the DNA TGTGCCAGCAGCCGTCGGCGCGGACTTAACACAGATACGCAGTATTTT. Its protein product is CASSRRRGLNTDTQYF.

This clonotype was seen a handful of times. The chain is built from TRBV28 and TRBJ2-1; the match to TRBD2 covers 10 bases. V trimming: 5 bases; J trimming: 4 bases; junction bases outside the gene matches: 8. The CDR3 sequence is 16 residues long. Germline values: CDR1 MDHEN, CDR2 SYDVKM. The CDR3 here is CASSRAGLARYNEQFF. DNA of the CDR3: TGTGCCAGCAGTCGGGCGGGACTAGCGAGATACAATGAGCAGTTCTTC.

In its sample, this clonotype was seen once. The genes are TRBV21-1 and TRBJ2-1; the table calls TRBD1, which could not be checked here. TRBV21-1 counts as a pseudogene. The CDR3 has 16 residues. CDR3 in amino acids: CASSKVEGQGSNEQFF. The CDR3 DNA reads as TGTGCCAGCAGCAAAGTTGAGGGACAGGGGTCCAATGAGCAGTTCTTC.

This clonotype has just a few counts. The rearrangement uses TRBV6-2 or TRBV6-3 and TRBJ2-1, with a possible D match to TRBD2 (6 bases). In germline, CDR1 is MNHEY, CDR2 SVGEGT. The CDR3 length is 16 residues. Trimming removed 0 bases at V and 7 bases at J, with 16 bases between. DNA for the CDR3: TGTGCCAGCAGTTACTCGATTGGGGTTGCGGGAAATGAGCAGTTCTTC. Encoded protein: CASSYSIGVAGNEQFF.

A few counts support this clonotype. The rearrangement uses TRBV12-3 or TRBV12-4 and TRBJ1-1; tentative D call: TRBD1 (6 bases). This CDR3 has 15 amino acids. Between the trimmed V and J ends, which lost 4 bases and 2 bases, there was a span of 14 bases. The CDR3 DNA reads TGTGCCAGCAGTTCCCGGGGGGCCTTAAACACTGAAGCTTTCTTT. Translating it yields CASSSRGALNTEAFF.

This clonotype came up a few times. The rearrangement uses TRBV20-1 and TRBJ2-5, with D perhaps matching TRBD1 (6 bases). Germline CDR1 reads DFQATT; CDR2 reads SNEGSKA (reference sequence). The CDR3 sequence is 12 residues long. V gave up 6 bases and J gave up 3 bases, with 11 bases separating them. The CDR3 bases are TGCAGTGCCCCACAGGGAAAAGAGACCCAGTACTTC. Protein sequence: CSAPQGKETQYF.

This chain uses TRBV29-1 with TRBJ1-1; tentatively, D is TRBD1 (6 bases). CDR1 SQVTM and CDR2 ANQGSEA come from the germline V gene. The CDR3 runs 11 residues. V was cut by 5 bases and J by 9 bases, with 13 bases left in between. CDR3 in amino acids: CSVSGAVQAFF. The DNA for the CDR3 is TGCAGCGTTTCAGGGGCCGTCCAAGCTTTCTTT.

This clonotype appeared many times. V and J are TRBV7-3 and TRBJ1-1, with D hard to call. This CDR3 spans 13 amino acids. V was trimmed by 5 bases and J by 3 bases, leaving 10 bases between them. Per the germline V gene, CDR1 is SGHTA and CDR2 is FQGTGA. CDR3 nucleotides: TGTGCCAGCAGCCCTATAACAGACACTGAAGCTTTCTTT. It specifies CASSPITDTEAFF.

The rearrangement links TRBV10-2 to TRBJ2-1, with 10 positions matching TRBD2. After removal of 2 bases from V and 12 bases from J, the junction contained 4 bases not matched to a gene. This CDR3 has 13 amino acids. CDR1 is WSHSY, CDR2 SAAADI, per germline. The CDR3 here is CASSEVLAGRQFF. Written as DNA, the CDR3 is TGCGCCAGCAGTGAGGTACTAGCGGGGCGGCAGTTCTTC.

The V gene is TRBV6-2 or TRBV6-3, the J gene TRBJ2-2; TRBD1 aligns across 9 bases. The CDR3 extends over 16 amino acids. Trimming at V came to 4 bases and at J to 4 bases, leaving 7 bases not matched to a gene. Germline CDR1 MNHEY, CDR2 SVGEGT. CDR3 bases: TGTGCCAGCAGTTGGGACAGGGCCCGAGGCACCGGGGAGCTGTTTTTT. Translated: CASSWDRARGTGELFF.

This clonotype was picked up a small number of times. The chain has TRBV4-3 and TRBJ2-5; 9 positions agree with TRBD2. Trimming at V came to 0 bases and at J to 1 base, leaving 6 bases not matched to a gene. CDR1 LGHNA and CDR2 YSLEER come from the germline V gene. The CDR3 sequence is 17 residues long. The DNA of the CDR3 is TGCGCCAGCAGCCAAGAAAGGGCGGGAGGGGGCCAAGAGACCCAGTACTTC. This gives the protein CASSQERAGGGQETQYF.

This chain connects TRBV27 to TRBJ2-7, with a possible D match to TRBD1 (6 bases). Trimming removed 5 bases from V and 1 base from J, with 15 bases in between. The CDR3 consists of 15 residues. Germline V gene data show CDR1 as MNHEY and CDR2 as SMNVEV (reference sequence). The DNA for the CDR3 is TGTGCCAGCAGTCGCCTCAGGGGTGGGTCCTACGAGCAGTACTTC. It yields the protein CASSRLRGGSYEQYF.

J is TRBJ2-3 and V is TRBV7-9; weak D call: TRBD1 (5 bases). The V end was cut by 4 bases, the J end by 4 bases, with 12 bases between. This CDR3 region has 14 residues. In germline, CDR1 is SEHNR, CDR2 FQNEAQ (reference sequence). The CDR3 sequence: CASSSVLQADTQYF. The DNA for the CDR3 is TGTGCCAGCAGCTCCGTCCTACAGGCAGATACGCAGTATTTT.

This clonotype was seen ten or more times. The gene calls are TRBV20-1 and TRBJ2-5, with 7 bases lining up with TRBD2. Unmatched junction bases numbered 8, after V lost 3 bases and J lost 4 bases. Germline V gene data show CDR1 as DFQATT and CDR2 as SNEGSKA (reference sequence). There are 14 residues in the CDR3. The CDR3 loop reads CSASGSGSSETQYF. CDR3 bases: TGCAGTGCTAGCGGTAGCGGGTCCTCAGAGACCCAGTACTTC.

The genes are TRBV6-2 or TRBV6-3 and TRBJ2-3, with D possibly matching TRBD1 (6 bases). Trimming cost V 2 bases and J 3 bases, with 18 bases left between them. This CDR3 region has 17 residues. Germline V gives CDR1 MNHEY, CDR2 SVGEGT. The CDR3 nucleotides are TGTGCCAGCAGTTACGCCAGGGGTTGGGGTAATACAGATACGCAGTATTTT. This encodes CASSYARGWGNTDTQYF.

J is TRBJ2-7 and V is TRBV18; D remains unclear. This CDR3 is 15 amino acids long. Per the germline V gene, CDR1 is KGHSH and CDR2 is LQKENI. Deletions cut 2 bases from V and 4 bases from J, with 15 bases between. This CDR3 reads CASSPILDSGYEQYF. The CDR3 DNA is TGTGCCAGCTCACCAATTCTCGACTCCGGATACGAGCAGTACTTC.

The sample holds a few counts of this clonotype. The chain links TRBV7-9 to TRBJ1-4, with 7 bases matching TRBD1. V was clipped by 5 bases and J by 7 bases; unmatched bases: 7. Per germline, CDR1 SEHNR and CDR2 FQNEAQ (reference sequence). There are 14 residues in the CDR3. The CDR3 nucleotides are TGTGCCAGCAGCGAACAGGGGAGAAGTGAAAAACTGTTTTTT. Protein product: CASSEQGRSEKLFF.

This chain joins TRBV29-1 and TRBJ2-7, with a possible D match to TRBD2 (5 bases). There are 15 residues in the CDR3. Germline values: CDR1 SQVTM, CDR2 ANQGSEA. With 0 bases removed from V and 1 base from J, the gap between germline ends came to 13 bases. The CDR3 loop reads CSVEERGDPSYEQYF. The CDR3, as DNA: TGCAGCGTTGAAGAACGGGGAGACCCGTCCTACGAGCAGTACTTC.

This clonotype came up many times. The chain employs TRBV3-1 and TRBJ2-7, with D unresolved. Germline V gene sequence: CDR1 LGHDT, CDR2 YNNKEL (reference sequence). The V end was cut by 4 bases, the J end by 3 bases, with 7 bases between. The CDR3 has 12 residues. The DNA of the CDR3 is TGTGCCAGCAGCCGCGGTGGCTACGAGCAGTACTTC. It yields the protein CASSRGGYEQYF.

V gene TRBV12-3 or TRBV12-4 combines with J gene TRBJ2-6; 7 positions match TRBD2. V shed 7 bases, J shed 2 bases, and the junction held 14 bases outside the gene matches. This CDR3 comprises 18 residues. CDR3 bases: TGTGCCAGCACCCTTTGGGCGGGAGCCCTCCCTGGGGCCAACGTCCTGACTTTC. It codes for CASTLWAGALPGANVLTF.

The chain has TRBV20-1 and TRBJ2-7; TRBD2 matches 14 bases. The length of the CDR3 is 17 residues. Losses at the gene ends were 0 bases for V and 5 bases for J; bases not matched to a gene: 9. Germline V lookup: CDR1 DFQATT, CDR2 SNEGSKA (reference sequence). CDR3 sequence reads: CSARDLRLAGGPNEQYF. As DNA, the CDR3 is TGCAGTGCTAGAGATTTGAGACTAGCGGGAGGGCCCAACGAGCAGTACTTC.

This clonotype appeared many times. The V call is TRBV2, the J call TRBJ1-2; D not certain. Germline CDR1 is SNHLY and CDR2 is FYNNEI. The CDR3 contains 14 residues. Deletions cut 6 bases from V and 4 bases from J, with 15 bases between. CDR3 sequence reads: CASSFTSGPYGYTF. The CDR3 DNA follows: TGTGCCAGCAGCTTCACTTCCGGGCCCTATGGCTACACCTTC.

This clonotype was detected only a few times. The chain combines TRBV18 with TRBJ1-5; D is perhaps TRBD1 (6 bases). The CDR3 is 16 residues long. CDR1 is KGHSH and CDR2 is LQKENI in the germline V gene. V lost 3 bases to trimming and J lost 5 bases, with 17 bases between them. The CDR3 region is CASSPWGTSHHQPQHF. The CDR3 DNA sequence: TGTGCCAGCTCACCCTGGGGGACAAGCCACCATCAGCCCCAGCATTTT.

The chain couples TRBV28 to TRBJ2-7; D possibly corresponds to TRBD1 (5 bases). CDR1 and CDR2 (germline): MDHEN, SYDVKM. Trimming pared 6 bases from V and 4 bases from J, leaving 16 bases between. The CDR3 consists of 14 residues. The CDR3 region is CASRGDSLRYEQYF. The CDR3 DNA reads TGTGCCAGCAGAGGAGACAGTTTACGTTACGAGCAGTACTTC.

The sample holds a few counts of this clonotype. The rearrangement links TRBV6-5 to TRBJ1-1; TRBD1 might be the D (5 bases). Germline CDR1 reads MNHEY; CDR2 reads SVGAGI. V lost 2 bases and J 1 base, leaving 14 bases between the germline ends. The CDR3 spans 16 residues. The CDR3 DNA reads TGTGCCAGCAGTTACCCCACAGGACCTGAGAACACTGAAGCTTTCTTT. It codes for CASSYPTGPENTEAFF.